This TCR beta chain was retrieved from a study of blood T cell repertoires in COVID-19. As handled by the study authors: Scientists estimated how many nucleated cells there were by amplifying reference gene primers. The table came from immunoSEQ multiplex PCR; TCRdb's copy has only in-frame clones and leaves some out. The DNA gave D and trimming, while V, J and clone size come from that table. The repertoire holds some 400,000 clones, with 85% to 90% as singletons. V shed 10 bases and J 0 bases; nucleotides not matched to a gene: 13. The length of the CDR3 is 17 residues. CDR1 and CDR2 (germline): LGHDT, YNNKEL (reference sequence).

This sequence joins TRBV3-1 (or the pseudogene TRBV3-2) and TRBJ2-1; 9 bases line up with TRBD2. The sample consisted of peripheral blood. The receptor was derived from a human donor in a cohort sampled during active COVID-19. CDR3 sequence: CATRLGVSGSSYNEQFF. In DNA, the CDR3 is TGTGCCACGCGCCTGGGGGTTAGCGGGAGCTCCTACAATGAGCAGTTCTTC.